These T cell receptor beta chains were read from a single sample in a study of blood T cells in healthy people across ages. TCRdb independently ran MiXCR on the 5' RACE reads; one entry per CDR3 protein. The top ten clones hold 11% of a sample with 1.5 million to 2 million distinct CDR3 sequences, about 35% of them seen once. Sequencing was performed on blood. Every receptor here comes from a woman in her thirties in good health. CDR3s include the opening cysteine and the closing phenylalanine or tryptophan. A D gene is named only where the DNA matches it firmly. Clone size appears in some rows only: once, few, many, or a class for an expanded clone.

J: TRBJ2-7; D: .; size: .; V: TRBV10-3; CDR3: CAIRGVTYEQYF; DNA: TGTGCCATCAGGGGAGTGACCTACGAGCAGTACTTC
J: TRBJ2-1; D: TRBD2; size: .; V: TRBV7-2; CDR3: CASGKRLAGHEQFF; DNA: TGTGCCAGCGGTAAGAGGCTAGCGGGACATGAGCAGTTCTTC
J: TRBJ1-5; D: .; size: .; V: TRBV2; CDR3: CASGPGTNQPQHF; DNA: TGTGCCAGCGGCCCGGGGACGAATCAGCCCCAGCATTTT
J: TRBJ1-2; D: .; size: few; V: TRBV7-2; CDR3: CASSHGGGYGYTF; DNA: TGTGCCAGCAGTCACGGGGGGGGGTATGGCTACACCTTC
J: TRBJ2-1; D: .; size: once; V: TRBV6-5; CDR3: CVSSYSSDNEQFF; DNA: TGTGTCAGCAGTTATTCATCGGACAATGAGCAGTTCTTC
J: TRBJ2-5; D: .; size: .; V: TRBV18; CDR3: CASSPNARETQYF; DNA: TGTGCCAGCTCACCAAACGCTAGGGAGACCCAGTACTTC
J: TRBJ2-4; D: TRBD2; size: .; V: TRBV12-3/TRBV12-4; CDR3: CASKRDPTGGIQYF; DNA: TGTGCCAGCAAGCGGGACCCAACGGGGGGCATTCAGTACTTC
J: TRBJ2-2; D: TRBD1; size: .; V: TRBV27; CDR3: CASSPGQGFAGELFF; DNA: TGTGCCAGCAGTCCGGGACAGGGCTTCGCCGGGGAGCTGTTTTTT
J: TRBJ2-4; D: .; size: many; V: TRBV29-1; CDR3: CSVARPGADSVNIQYF; DNA: TGCAGCGTTGCTCGCCCAGGGGCGGATTCGGTAAACATTCAGTACTTC
J: TRBJ2-5; D: .; size: .; V: TRBV30; CDR3: CAWRVKAGGTQYF; DNA: TGTGCCTGGAGGGTCAAAGCGGGCGGGACCCAGTACTTC
J: TRBJ2-7; D: .; size: .; V: TRBV12-3/TRBV12-4; CDR3: CASSLLLAGHEQYF; DNA: TGTGCCAGCAGTTTGTTACTAGCAGGCCACGAGCAGTACTTC
J: TRBJ1-1; D: .; size: .; V: TRBV29-1; CDR3: CSGFGREGSNTEAFF; DNA: TGCAGCGGGTTCGGCAGGGAGGGGAGTAACACTGAAGCTTTCTTT
J: TRBJ2-1; D: .; size: few; V: TRBV20-1; CDR3: CSARDRVGRGDEQFF; DNA: TGCAGTGCTAGAGACAGGGTGGGACGTGGCGATGAGCAGTTCTTC
J: TRBJ2-3; D: .; size: .; V: TRBV5-1; CDR3: CASRTGDRDTQYF; DNA: TGCGCCAGCAGGACCGGAGACAGAGATACGCAGTATTTT
J: TRBJ2-3; D: .; size: many; V: TRBV9; CDR3: CASSLESGHSTDTQYF; DNA: TGTGCCAGCAGCCTGGAGTCCGGGCATAGCACAGATACGCAGTATTTT
J: TRBJ2-1; D: .; size: .; V: TRBV15; CDR3: CATSREESSYNEQFF; DNA: TGTGCCACCAGCAGAGAGGAAAGCTCCTACAATGAGCAGTTCTTC
J: TRBJ1-1; D: .; size: .; V: TRBV29-1; CDR3: CSVAGGLNTEAFF; DNA: TGCAGCGTTGCGGGGGGGCTGAACACTGAAGCTTTCTTT
J: TRBJ1-1; D: .; size: few; V: TRBV10-3; CDR3: CAIRGDSRLDTEAFF; DNA: TGTGCCATCAGGGGGGACTCCCGGTTGGACACTGAAGCTTTCTTT
J: TRBJ2-3; D: .; size: few; V: TRBV20-1; CDR3: CSAPPHTDTQYF; DNA: TGCAGTGCCCCCCCGCACACAGATACGCAGTATTTT
J: TRBJ2-3; D: .; size: few; V: TRBV4-1; CDR3: CASSQAQSTDTRYF; DNA: TGCGCCAGCAGCCAAGCCCAGAGCACAGATACGCGGTATTTT
J: TRBJ1-5; D: TRBD1; size: .; V: TRBV11-2; CDR3: CASSLEDRGLRPQHF; DNA: TGTGCCAGCAGCTTGGAAGACAGGGGCCTAAGGCCCCAGCATTTT
J: TRBJ2-5; D: TRBD2; size: few; V: TRBV3-1; CDR3: CASSLSGMTRETQYF; DNA: TGTGCCAGCAGCCTTAGCGGGATGACTCGAGAGACCCAGTACTTC
J: TRBJ1-2; D: .; size: .; V: TRBV29-1; CDR3: CSVEDRGRGSYGYTF; DNA: TGCAGTGTTGAAGATCGGGGGAGGGGGAGCTATGGCTACACCTTC